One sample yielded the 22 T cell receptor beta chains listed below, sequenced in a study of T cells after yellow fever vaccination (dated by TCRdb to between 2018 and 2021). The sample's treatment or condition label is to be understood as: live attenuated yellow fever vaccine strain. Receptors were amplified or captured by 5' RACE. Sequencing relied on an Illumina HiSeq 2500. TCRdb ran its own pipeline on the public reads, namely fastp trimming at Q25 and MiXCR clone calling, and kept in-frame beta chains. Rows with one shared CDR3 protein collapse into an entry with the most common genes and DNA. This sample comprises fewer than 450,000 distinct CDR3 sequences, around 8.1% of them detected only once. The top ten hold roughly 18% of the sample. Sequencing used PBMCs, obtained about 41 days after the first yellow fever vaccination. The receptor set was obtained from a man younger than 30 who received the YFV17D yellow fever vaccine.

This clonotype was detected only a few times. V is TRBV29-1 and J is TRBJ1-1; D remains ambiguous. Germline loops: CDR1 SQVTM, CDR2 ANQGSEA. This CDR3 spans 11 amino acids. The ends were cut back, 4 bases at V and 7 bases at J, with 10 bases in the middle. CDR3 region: CSVGSGGEAFF. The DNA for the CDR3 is TGCAGCGTTGGCAGTGGTGGTGAAGCTTTCTTT.

The CDR3 loop is CASSLVSDHNSPLHF. The CDR3 coding sequence is TGTGCCAGCAGCTTAGTGTCAGATCATAATTCACCCCTCCACTTT. The V gene is TRBV7-2, the J gene TRBJ1-6; D unclear. Looked up from germline, CDR1 is SGHTA and CDR2 is FQGNSA. This CDR3 comprises 15 residues. Trimming stripped 1 base from V and 5 bases from J, with 9 bases between.

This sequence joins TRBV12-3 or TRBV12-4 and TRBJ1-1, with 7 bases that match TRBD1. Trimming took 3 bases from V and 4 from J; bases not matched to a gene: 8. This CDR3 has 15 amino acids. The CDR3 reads CASSLGQGGVTEAFF. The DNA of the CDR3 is TGTGCCAGCAGTTTGGGGCAAGGGGGCGTCACTGAAGCTTTCTTT.

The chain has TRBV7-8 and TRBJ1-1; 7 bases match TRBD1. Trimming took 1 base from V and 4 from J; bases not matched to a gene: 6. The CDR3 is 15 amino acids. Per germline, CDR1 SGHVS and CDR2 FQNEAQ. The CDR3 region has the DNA TGTGCCAGCAGCTTAGGAGGGGGCTTTGGCACTGAAGCTTTCTTT. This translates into CASSLGGGFGTEAFF.

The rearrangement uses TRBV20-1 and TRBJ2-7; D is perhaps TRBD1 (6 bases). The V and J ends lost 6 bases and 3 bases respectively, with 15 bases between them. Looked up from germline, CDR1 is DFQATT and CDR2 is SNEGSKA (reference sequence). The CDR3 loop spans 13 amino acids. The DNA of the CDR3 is TGCAGTGCCTTCCGGGACAACTTCTACGAGCAGTACGTC. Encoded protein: CSAFRDNFYEQYV.

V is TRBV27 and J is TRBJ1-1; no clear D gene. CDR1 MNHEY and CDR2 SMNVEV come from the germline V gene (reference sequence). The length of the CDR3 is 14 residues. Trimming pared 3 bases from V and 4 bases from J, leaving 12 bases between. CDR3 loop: CASSLKRDGTEAFF. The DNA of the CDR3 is TGTGCCAGCAGTTTGAAGAGGGATGGCACTGAAGCTTTCTTT.

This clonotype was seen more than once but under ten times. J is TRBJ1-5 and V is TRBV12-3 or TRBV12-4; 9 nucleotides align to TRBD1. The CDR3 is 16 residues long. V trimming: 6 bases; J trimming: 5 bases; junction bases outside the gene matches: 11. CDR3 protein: CASSISRDRVDQPQHF. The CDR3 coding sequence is TGTGCCAGCAGCATCAGCCGGGACAGGGTGGATCAGCCCCAGCATTTT.

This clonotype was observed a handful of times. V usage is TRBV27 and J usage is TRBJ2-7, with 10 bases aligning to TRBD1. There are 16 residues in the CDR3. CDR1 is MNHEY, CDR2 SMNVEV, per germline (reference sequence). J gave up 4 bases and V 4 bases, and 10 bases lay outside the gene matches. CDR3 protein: CASSSPSRQGAYEQYF. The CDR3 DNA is TGTGCCAGCAGTTCACCCTCCCGACAGGGGGCTTACGAGCAGTACTTC.

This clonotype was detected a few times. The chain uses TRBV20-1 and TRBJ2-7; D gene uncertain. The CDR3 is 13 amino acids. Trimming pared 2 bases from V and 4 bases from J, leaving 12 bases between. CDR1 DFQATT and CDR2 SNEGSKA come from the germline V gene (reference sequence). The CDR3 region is CSARLPRSYEQYF. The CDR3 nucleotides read TGCAGTGCTAGATTACCCCGTTCGTACGAGCAGTACTTC.

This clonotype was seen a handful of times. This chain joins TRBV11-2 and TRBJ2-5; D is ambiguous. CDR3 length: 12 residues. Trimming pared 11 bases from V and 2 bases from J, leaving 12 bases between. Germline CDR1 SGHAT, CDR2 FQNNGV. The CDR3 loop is CAVEVGQETQYF. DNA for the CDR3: TGTGCCGTCGAGGTGGGGCAAGAGACCCAGTACTTC.

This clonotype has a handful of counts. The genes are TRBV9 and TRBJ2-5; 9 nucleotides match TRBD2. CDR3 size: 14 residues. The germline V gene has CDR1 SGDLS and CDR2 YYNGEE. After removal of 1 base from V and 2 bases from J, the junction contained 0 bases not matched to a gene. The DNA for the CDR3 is TGTGCCAGCAGCGTAACTAGCGGGCAAGAGACCCAGTACTTC. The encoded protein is CASSVTSGQETQYF.

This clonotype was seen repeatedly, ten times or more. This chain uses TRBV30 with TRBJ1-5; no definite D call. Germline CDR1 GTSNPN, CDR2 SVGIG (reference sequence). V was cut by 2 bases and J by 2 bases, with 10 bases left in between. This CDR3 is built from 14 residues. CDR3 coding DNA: TGTGCCTGGAGTTTGGGATTTGGCAATCAGCCCCAGCATTTT. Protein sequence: CAWSLGFGNQPQHF.

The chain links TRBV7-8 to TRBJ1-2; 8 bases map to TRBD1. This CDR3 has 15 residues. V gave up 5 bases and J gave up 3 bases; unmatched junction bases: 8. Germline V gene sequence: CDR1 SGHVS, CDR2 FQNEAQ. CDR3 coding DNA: TGTGCCAGCAGCACCCGACAGGGGTCAGACTATGGCTACACCTTC. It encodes CASSTRQGSDYGYTF.

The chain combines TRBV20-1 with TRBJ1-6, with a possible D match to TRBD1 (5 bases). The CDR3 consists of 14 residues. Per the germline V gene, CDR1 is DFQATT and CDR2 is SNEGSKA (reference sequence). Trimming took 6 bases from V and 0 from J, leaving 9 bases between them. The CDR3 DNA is TGCAGTGCCCGGGGGAGCTCCTATAATTCACCCCTCCACTTT. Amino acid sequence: CSARGSSYNSPLHF.

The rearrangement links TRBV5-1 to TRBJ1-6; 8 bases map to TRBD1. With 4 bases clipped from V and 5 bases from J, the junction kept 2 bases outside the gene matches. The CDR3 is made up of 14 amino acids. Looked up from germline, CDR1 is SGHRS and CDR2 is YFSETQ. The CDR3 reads CASSQQGDNSPLHF. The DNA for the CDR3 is TGCGCCAGCAGCCAACAGGGGGATAATTCACCCCTCCACTTT.

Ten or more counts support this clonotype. CDR3 bases: TGTGCCAGCAGTTCCGACCGAGGTGCTGGAAACACCATATATTTT. It codes for CASSSDRGAGNTIYF. The chain joins TRBV12-3 or TRBV12-4 to TRBJ1-3, with D uncertain. CDR3 length: 15 residues. V gave up 4 bases and J gave up 2 bases, with 12 bases separating them.

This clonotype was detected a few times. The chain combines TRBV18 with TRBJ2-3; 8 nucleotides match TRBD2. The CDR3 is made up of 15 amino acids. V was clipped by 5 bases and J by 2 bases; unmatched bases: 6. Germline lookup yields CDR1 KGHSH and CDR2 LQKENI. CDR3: CASSDSGDLTDTQYF. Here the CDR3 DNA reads TGTGCCAGCTCAGATAGCGGGGACCTCACAGATACGCAGTATTTT.

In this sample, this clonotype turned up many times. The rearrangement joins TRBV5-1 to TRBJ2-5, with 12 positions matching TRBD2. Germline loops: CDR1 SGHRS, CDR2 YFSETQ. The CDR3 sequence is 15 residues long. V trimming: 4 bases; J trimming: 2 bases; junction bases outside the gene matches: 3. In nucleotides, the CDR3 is TGCGCCAGCAGCCCCGGACTAGCGGGGCAAGAGACCCAGTACTTC. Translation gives CASSPGLAGQETQYF.

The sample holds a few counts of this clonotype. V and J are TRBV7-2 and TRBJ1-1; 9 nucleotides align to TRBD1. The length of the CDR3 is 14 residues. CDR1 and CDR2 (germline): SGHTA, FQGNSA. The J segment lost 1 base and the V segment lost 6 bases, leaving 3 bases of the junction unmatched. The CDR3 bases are TGTGCCAGCAGATGGGACAGGGAGAACACTGAAGCTTTCTTT. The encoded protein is CASRWDRENTEAFF.

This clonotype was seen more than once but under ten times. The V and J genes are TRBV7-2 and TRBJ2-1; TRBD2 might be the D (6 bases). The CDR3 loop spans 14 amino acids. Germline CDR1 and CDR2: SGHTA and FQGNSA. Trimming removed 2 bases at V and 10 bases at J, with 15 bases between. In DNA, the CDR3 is TGTGCCAGCAGCTTAAAGGGACTCTCAGGGGAGCAGTTCTTC. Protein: CASSLKGLSGEQFF.

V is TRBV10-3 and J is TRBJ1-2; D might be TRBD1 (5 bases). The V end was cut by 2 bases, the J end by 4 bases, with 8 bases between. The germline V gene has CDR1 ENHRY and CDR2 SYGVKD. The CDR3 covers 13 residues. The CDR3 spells CAISERGLYGYTF. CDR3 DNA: TGTGCCATCAGTGAGAGGGGACTCTATGGCTACACCTTC.

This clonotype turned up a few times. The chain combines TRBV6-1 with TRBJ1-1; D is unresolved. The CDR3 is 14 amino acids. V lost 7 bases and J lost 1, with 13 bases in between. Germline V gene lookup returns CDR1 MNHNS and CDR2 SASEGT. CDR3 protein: CASMWTGRNTEAFF. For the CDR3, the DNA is TGTGCCAGCATGTGGACCGGTAGGAACACTGAAGCTTTCTTT.